This T cell receptor beta chain was documented in a study of cytomegalovirus exposure and HLA in healthy donors. The overall study: Early released data comprised 75 million to 100 million unique TCRs from HLA-typed donors.

Regarding the study as a whole: Researchers had no immune exposure information except CMV serostatus available. A highly shared variant cluster was judged a likely technical artifact. Most subjects had HLA-A and HLA-B alleles reportedly predicted accurately by TCR beta sequences.

The CDR3 is 14 amino acids. In germline, CDR1 is SEHNR, CDR2 FQNEAQ (reference sequence). The V and J ends lost 5 bases and 6 bases respectively, with 16 bases between them. 13 Jbeta primers and 60 Vbeta primers were used for the PCR. Assay used: immunoSEQ multiplex PCR; TCRdb lists only in-frame clones, some missing. The profile covers some 150,000 clones, with approximately 82% appearing a single time and 1.5% to 2.5% taken by the ten largest. A note on this clone: The target antigen is unknown.

The origin of this receptor is a woman aged 40 to 49 in good health and CMV-seronegative. Source material: PBMCs. V is TRBV7-9 and J is TRBJ2-5, with D possibly TRBD1 on 6 matching bases. Here the CDR3 reads CASSLTQGIQTQYF. The CDR3 DNA reads TGTGCCAGCAGCCTAACTCAGGGGATTCAGACCCAGTACTTC.